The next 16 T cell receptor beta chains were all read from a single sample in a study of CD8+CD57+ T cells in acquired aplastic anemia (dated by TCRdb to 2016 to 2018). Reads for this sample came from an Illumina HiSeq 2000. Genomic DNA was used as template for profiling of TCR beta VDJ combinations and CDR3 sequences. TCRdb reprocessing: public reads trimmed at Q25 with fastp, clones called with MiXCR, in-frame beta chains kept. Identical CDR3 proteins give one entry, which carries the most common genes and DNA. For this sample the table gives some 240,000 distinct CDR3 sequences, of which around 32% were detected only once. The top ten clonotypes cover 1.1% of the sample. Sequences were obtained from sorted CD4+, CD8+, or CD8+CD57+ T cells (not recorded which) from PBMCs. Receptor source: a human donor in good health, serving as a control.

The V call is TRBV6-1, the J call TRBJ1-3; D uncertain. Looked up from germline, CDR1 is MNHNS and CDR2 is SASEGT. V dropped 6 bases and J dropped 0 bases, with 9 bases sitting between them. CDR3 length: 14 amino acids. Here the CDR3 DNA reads TGTGCCAGCAGGGAAAGCTTCTCTGGAAACACCATATATTTT. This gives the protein CASRESFSGNTIYF.

DNA for the CDR3: TGTGCCAGCAGCTTAGACTTAATGAACACTGAAGCTTTCTTT. This gives the protein CASSLDLMNTEAFF. V is TRBV7-9 and J is TRBJ1-1, with D unresolved. The germline V and J ends were trimmed by 1 base and 0 bases, with 6 bases remaining between them. This CDR3 is 14 amino acids long. Germline loops: CDR1 SEHNR, CDR2 FQNEAQ (reference sequence).

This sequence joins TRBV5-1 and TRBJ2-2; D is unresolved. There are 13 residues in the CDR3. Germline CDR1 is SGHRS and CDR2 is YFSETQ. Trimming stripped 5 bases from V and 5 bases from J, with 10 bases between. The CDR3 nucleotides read TGCGCCAGCAGTACCGGGTCAACCGGGGAGCTGTTTTTT. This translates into CASSTGSTGELFF.

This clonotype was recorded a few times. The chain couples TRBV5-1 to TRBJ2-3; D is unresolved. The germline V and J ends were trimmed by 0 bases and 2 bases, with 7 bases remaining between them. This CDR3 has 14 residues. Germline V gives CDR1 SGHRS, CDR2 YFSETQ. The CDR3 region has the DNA TGCGCCAGCAGCTTGGAGCAGAACACAGATACGCAGTATTTT. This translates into CASSLEQNTDTQYF.

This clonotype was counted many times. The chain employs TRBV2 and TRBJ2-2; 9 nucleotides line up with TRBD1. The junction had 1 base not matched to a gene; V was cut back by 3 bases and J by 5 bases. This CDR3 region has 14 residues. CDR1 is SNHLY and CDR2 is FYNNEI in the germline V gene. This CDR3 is CASSEGTGTGELFF. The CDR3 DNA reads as TGTGCCAGCAGTGAGGGGACAGGGACCGGGGAGCTGTTTTTT.

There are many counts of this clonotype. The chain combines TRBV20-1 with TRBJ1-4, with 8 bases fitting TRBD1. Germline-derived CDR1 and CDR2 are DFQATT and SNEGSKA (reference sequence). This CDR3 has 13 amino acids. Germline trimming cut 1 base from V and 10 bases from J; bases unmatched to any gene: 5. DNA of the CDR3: TGCAGTGCTAGAGGACAGGGGCGGGCAAAACTGTTTTTT. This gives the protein CSARGQGRAKLFF.

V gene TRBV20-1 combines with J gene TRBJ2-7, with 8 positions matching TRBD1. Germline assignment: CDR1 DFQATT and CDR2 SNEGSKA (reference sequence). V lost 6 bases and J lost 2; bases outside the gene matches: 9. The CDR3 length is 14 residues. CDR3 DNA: TGCAGTGCAACCGACAGGGGAAATACCTACGAGCAGTACTTC. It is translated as CSATDRGNTYEQYF.

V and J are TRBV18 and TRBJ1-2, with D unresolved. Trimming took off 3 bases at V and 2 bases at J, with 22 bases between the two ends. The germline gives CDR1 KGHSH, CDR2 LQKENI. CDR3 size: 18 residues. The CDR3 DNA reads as TGTGCCAGCTCACCGGGATTGGGCAGGAGGGTAATAAACTATGGCTACACCTTC. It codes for CASSPGLGRRVINYGYTF.

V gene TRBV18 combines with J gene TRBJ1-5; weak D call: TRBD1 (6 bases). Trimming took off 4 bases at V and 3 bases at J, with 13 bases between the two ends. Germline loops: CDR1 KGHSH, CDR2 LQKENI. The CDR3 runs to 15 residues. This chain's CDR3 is CASSQTAGANQPQHF. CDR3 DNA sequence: TGTGCCAGCTCACAGACCGCAGGGGCCAATCAGCCCCAGCATTTT.

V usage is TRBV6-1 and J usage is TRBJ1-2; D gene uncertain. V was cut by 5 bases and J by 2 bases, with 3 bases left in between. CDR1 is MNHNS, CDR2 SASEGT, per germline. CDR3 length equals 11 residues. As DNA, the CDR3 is TGTGCCAGCAGTCAGAACTATGGCTACACCTTC. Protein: CASSQNYGYTF.

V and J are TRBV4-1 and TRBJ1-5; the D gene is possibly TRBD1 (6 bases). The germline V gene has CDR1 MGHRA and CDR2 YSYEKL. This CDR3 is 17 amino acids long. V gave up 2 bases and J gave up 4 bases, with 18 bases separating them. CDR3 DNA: TGCGCCAGCAGCCAAACCATACAGGGATTCGGAAATCAGCCCCAGCATTTT. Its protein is CASSQTIQGFGNQPQHF.

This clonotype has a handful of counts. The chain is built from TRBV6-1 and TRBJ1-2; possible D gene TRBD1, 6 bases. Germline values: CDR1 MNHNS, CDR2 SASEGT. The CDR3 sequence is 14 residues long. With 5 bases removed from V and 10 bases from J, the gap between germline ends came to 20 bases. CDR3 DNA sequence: TGTGCCAGCAGTACCCCCGGGGGGGGCGAGGACTACACCTTC. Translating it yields CASSTPGGGEDYTF.

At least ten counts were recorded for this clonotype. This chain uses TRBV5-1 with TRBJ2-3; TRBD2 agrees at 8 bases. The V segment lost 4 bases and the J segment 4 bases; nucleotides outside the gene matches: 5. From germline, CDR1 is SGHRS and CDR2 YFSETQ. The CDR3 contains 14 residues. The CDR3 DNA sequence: TGCGCCAGCAGCGTCGGACTAGCCTCAGATACGCAGTATTTT. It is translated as CASSVGLASDTQYF.

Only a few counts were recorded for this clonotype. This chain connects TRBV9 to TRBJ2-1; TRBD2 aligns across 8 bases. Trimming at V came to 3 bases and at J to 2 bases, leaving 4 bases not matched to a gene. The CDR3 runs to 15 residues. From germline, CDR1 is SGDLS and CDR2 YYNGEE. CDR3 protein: CASSASGGTYNEQFF. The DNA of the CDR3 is TGTGCCAGCAGCGCCAGCGGGGGAACCTACAATGAGCAGTTCTTC.

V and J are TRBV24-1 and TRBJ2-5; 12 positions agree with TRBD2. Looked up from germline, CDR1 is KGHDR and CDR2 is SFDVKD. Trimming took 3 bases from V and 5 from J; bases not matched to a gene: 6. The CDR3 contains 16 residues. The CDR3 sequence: CATSDEKGTSGETQYF. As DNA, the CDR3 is TGTGCCACCAGTGATGAGAAAGGGACTAGCGGGGAGACCCAGTACTTC.

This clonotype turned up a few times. CDR3 bases: TGTGCCAGCAGCTTGGTTTCCCGGTCTAACTATGGCTACACCTTC. Its translation is CASSLVSRSNYGYTF. This chain uses TRBV5-5 with TRBJ1-2, with no clear D. This CDR3 is 15 amino acids long. Trimming shortened V by 0 bases and J by 0 bases, and 9 bases separated the two germline ends. Germline CDR1 SGHKS, CDR2 YYEKEE (reference sequence).